The rows below give T cell receptor beta chains drawn from one sample of a study of beta chain features in type 1 diabetes. Clones were sequenced by immunoSEQ multiplex PCR, and TCRdb holds only the in-frame ones, with some missing. The table has around 140,000 clones, roughly 9.3% seen once. Sequenced sample: central memory CD4+ T cells from blood. The receptors were gathered from a woman aged 40 to 50 in good health. The CDR3 runs from the conserved cysteine through the conserved F or W. D genes are given only for firm matches. Rows may omit the clone size; those that give it use once, few, many or a size class.

size: few; V: TRBV14; J: TRBJ2-3; D: NA; DNA: TGTGCCAGCAGCCAAGACTACCCCGCACTCGATACGCAGTATTTT; CDR3: CASSQDYPALDTQYF
size: NA; V: TRBV6-5; J: TRBJ1-2; D: NA; DNA: TGTGCCAGCAGTTACTCCTTCAGACTGCAAGACTATGGCTACACCTTC; CDR3: CASSYSFRLQDYGYTF
size: NA; V: TRBV7-2; J: TRBJ2-5; D: TRBD2; DNA: TGTGCCAGCAGCTTAAGTCGAGGGCTAGCGGGAGAGACCCAGTACTTC; CDR3: CASSLSRGLAGETQYF
size: NA; V: TRBV28; J: TRBJ1-5; D: NA; DNA: TGTGCCAGCAGTTTGCCCAGGGATCAGCCCCAGCATTTT; CDR3: CASSLPRDQPQHF
size: few; V: TRBV18; J: TRBJ1-5; D: TRBD1; DNA: TGTGCCAGCTCACCCTCGAGACAGGGAATCCAGCATTTT; CDR3: CASSPSRQGIQHF
size: few; V: TRBV6-6; J: TRBJ1-3; D: TRBD1; DNA: TGTGCCAGCACCCCGACAGGGGGCTACTCTGGAAACACCATATATTTT; CDR3: CASTPTGGYSGNTIYF
size: few; V: TRBV6-1; J: TRBJ1-6; D: NA; DNA: TGTGCCATTGTCGGACAGAATAATTCACCCCTCCACTTT; CDR3: CAIVGQNNSPLHF
size: NA; V: TRBV7-2; J: TRBJ2-3; D: NA; DNA: TGTGCCAGCAGCTTAGTGGGGGGGGCCACAGATACGCAGTATTTT; CDR3: CASSLVGGATDTQYF
size: few; V: TRBV7-2; J: TRBJ1-1; D: NA; DNA: TGTGCCAGCAGCTTTCAGGGTAACACTGAAGCTTTCTTT; CDR3: CASSFQGNTEAFF
size: few; V: TRBV7-9; J: TRBJ1-4; D: TRBD1; DNA: TGTGCCATCGACAGGGGATCTGAAAAACTGTTTTTT; CDR3: CAIDRGSEKLFF
size: few; V: TRBV6-1; J: TRBJ1-1; D: NA; DNA: TGTGCCAGCAGTGTGTGGAGTTACACTGAAGCTTTCTTT; CDR3: CASSVWSYTEAFF
size: NA; V: TRBV11-2; J: TRBJ1-6; D: TRBD1; DNA: TGTGCCAGCAGGGACAGGGGGGTGACCTATAATTCACCCCTCCACTTT; CDR3: CASRDRGVTYNSPLHF
size: NA; V: TRBV6-5; J: TRBJ2-1; D: TRBD1; DNA: TGTGCCAGCAGGGGACAGGGGGCCAATGAGCAGTTCTTC; CDR3: CASRGQGANEQFF
size: few; V: TRBV2; J: TRBJ2-7; D: TRBD1; DNA: TGTGCCAGCAGCGAGACCTCCGGGACAGGGACATACGAGCAGTACTTC; CDR3: CASSETSGTGTYEQYF
size: NA; V: TRBV29-1; J: TRBJ1-1; D: NA; DNA: TGCAGCGTTGAGGGAAACGACAGGCTGAACACTGAAGCTTTCTTT; CDR3: CSVEGNDRLNTEAFF
size: NA; V: TRBV6-6; J: TRBJ2-6; D: NA; DNA: TGTGCCAGCAGCCAGGAATCTGGGGCCAACGTCCTGACTTTC; CDR3: CASSQESGANVLTF
size: once; V: TRBV19; J: TRBJ1-1; D: NA; DNA: TGTGCCAGTAGTACTCGGGTGGTGGGGCAGGTGAACACTGAAGCTTTCTTT; CDR3: CASSTRVVGQVNTEAFF
size: NA; V: TRBV7-2; J: TRBJ2-1; D: TRBD2; DNA: TGTGCCAGCAGCCCGACTAGCGGGTCAGGTGTCAAGCAGTTCTTC; CDR3: CASSPTSGSGVKQFF
size: few; V: TRBV19; J: TRBJ1-5; D: NA; DNA: TGTGCCAGTAGTAAACAGGGTCAAGGTCAGCCCCAGCATTTT; CDR3: CASSKQGQGQPQHF
size: many; V: TRBV14; J: TRBJ2-7; D: NA; DNA: TGTGCCAGCAGCCAAGATTTGAAGCGGTCCTACGAGCAGTACTTC; CDR3: CASSQDLKRSYEQYF
size: few; V: TRBV21-1; J: TRBJ2-7; D: NA; DNA: TGTGCCAGCAGCAAGGGGGACAGGGAATGTGATTCCTACGAGCAGTACTTC; CDR3: CASSKGDRECDSYEQYF
size: NA; V: TRBV19; J: TRBJ2-7; D: NA; DNA: TGTGCCAGTAGTATATGGGCCAGGGCGTACGAGCAGTACTTC; CDR3: CASSIWARAYEQYF
size: many; V: TRBV14; J: TRBJ1-6; D: NA; DNA: TGTGCCAGCAGCCAGTTCATTGAGTCACCCCTCCACTTT; CDR3: CASSQFIESPLHF
size: NA; V: TRBV11-2; J: TRBJ1-5; D: NA; DNA: TGTGCCAGCGCTGAGGTCGGCAATCAGCCCCAGCATTTT; CDR3: CASAEVGNQPQHF
size: NA; V: TRBV14; J: TRBJ2-7; D: TRBD1; DNA: TGTGCCAGCGGACAGGCCTACGAGCAGTACTTC; CDR3: CASGQAYEQYF
size: many; V: TRBV18; J: TRBJ1-1; D: NA; DNA: TGTGCCAGCTCACCATTGGCAGTGAACACTGAAGCTTTCTTT; CDR3: CASSPLAVNTEAFF
size: few; V: TRBV5-6; J: TRBJ2-5; D: NA; DNA: TGTGCCAGCAGCTTTACGGCGGGGAGAGAGACCCAGTACTTC; CDR3: CASSFTAGRETQYF
size: many; V: TRBV2; J: TRBJ2-7; D: TRBD2; DNA: TGTGCCAGCAGTGTTTTTAGCGGGAGGGATTACGAGCAGTACTTC; CDR3: CASSVFSGRDYEQYF
size: NA; V: TRBV9; J: TRBJ2-5; D: NA; DNA: TGTGCCAGCAGCGTAGCTACGGAAGAGACCCAGTACTTC; CDR3: CASSVATEETQYF
size: few; V: TRBV7-2; J: TRBJ1-5; D: NA; DNA: TGTGCCAGCAGCTTAGTCGGCGGTCAGTTAAATCAGCCCCAGCATTTT; CDR3: CASSLVGGQLNQPQHF
size: NA; V: TRBV7-6; J: TRBJ2-3; D: NA; DNA: TGTGCCAGCAGCTTAGGAGTCGGAGATACGCAGTATTTT; CDR3: CASSLGVGDTQYF
size: few; V: TRBV6-1; J: TRBJ1-1; D: NA; DNA: TGTGCCATCAGTGAGCCCGACCGCGTTCGGGGTGGGACTGAAGCTTTCTTT; CDR3: CAISEPDRVRGGTEAFF
size: NA; V: TRBV5-4; J: TRBJ1-5; D: NA; DNA: TGTGCCAGCAGCTTGGAAGGAGGCAATCAGCCCCAGCATTTT; CDR3: CASSLEGGNQPQHF
size: NA; V: TRBV2; J: TRBJ2-7; D: TRBD2; DNA: TGTGCCAGCAGTTACGGGGGGGAGCAGTACTTC; CDR3: CASSYGGEQYF
size: NA; V: TRBV29-1; J: TRBJ1-1; D: NA; DNA: TGCAGCGTTGGACCTTCTAGGGGAAGGGGTACTGAAGCTTTCTTT; CDR3: CSVGPSRGRGTEAFF
size: few; V: TRBV11-3; J: TRBJ1-1; D: NA; DNA: TGTGCCAGCAGCTTAGATCAGGGAGGAAGGACCACTGAAGCTTTCTTT; CDR3: CASSLDQGGRTTEAFF
size: NA; V: TRBV18; J: TRBJ1-4; D: NA; DNA: TGTGCCAGCTCACGGTCAGGTGCAACTAATGAAAAACTGTTTTTT; CDR3: CASSRSGATNEKLFF
size: NA; V: TRBV11-2; J: TRBJ2-5; D: TRBD2; DNA: TGTGCCAGCAGCTTAGGGACTAGCGGGGGGGCCTGGAAAGAGACCCAGTACTTC; CDR3: CASSLGTSGGAWKETQYF
size: NA; V: TRBV9; J: TRBJ2-3; D: NA; DNA: TGTGCCAGCAGCGTAGGGGGGCGGGGGAGCACAGATACGCAGTATTTT; CDR3: CASSVGGRGSTDTQYF
size: NA; V: TRBV11-2; J: TRBJ2-5; D: NA; DNA: TGTGCCAGCAGCCCCCAGGGGGCTAGCGGGGCCACCCAGTACTTC; CDR3: CASSPQGASGATQYF